Sequencing of this T cell receptor beta chain was carried out in a study of metastatic and nonmetastatic thyroid tumors. At the level of the study: Repertoire comparison spanned blood and tumor or nodule tissue of malignant and benign thyroid patients.

The CDR3 length is 13 residues. Trimming stripped 5 bases from V and 7 bases from J, with 14 bases between. Germline V gene lookup returns CDR1 SGHVS and CDR2 FQNEAQ. No treatment of any kind had been given to any patient before thyroid surgery. TCRdb recomputed clones from the PCR reads via MiXCR. The repertoire includes tens of thousands of clones, roughly 11% of them detected once, and roughly 30% sits in the top ten. Ten or more counts support this clone. This chain links TRBV7-8 with TRBJ1-1, with D unclear. This receptor was taken from a female donor with papillary thyroid cancer or a benign thyroid nodule (not recorded which). Some clones in this sample may be carry-over from other donors' samples. The specimen was blood. As DNA, the CDR3 is TGTGCCAGCAGCGCCACCAACCCCAATGAAGCTTTCTTT. Amino acid sequence: CASSATNPNEAFF.